This TCR beta chain was observed in a study of T cells after posttransplantation cyclophosphamide. Sequencing used immunoSEQ multiplex PCR; TCRdb keeps in-frame clones, though not all of them. The sample holds about 52,000 clones, under 95% seen once. This related bone marrow graft donor gave peripheral blood on the day of marrow donation. CDR3 length: 15 residues. V shed 1 base and J 4 bases; nucleotides not matched to a gene: 6. Germline V gene data show CDR1 as SGHTA and CDR2 as FQGNSA. Overall study findings and caveats: Later blood repertoires were often dominated by clones from the donor CD8+ memory compartment.

On this clone: Its antigen is undetermined.

The sequenced sample was PBMCs. The chain employs TRBV7-2 and TRBJ1-2; 7 nucleotides line up with TRBD1. The TCR sequence derives from a woman under 40 in good health and a related stem cell transplant donor. As DNA, the CDR3 is TGTGCCAGCAGCTTAGGAGACAGGGTCCCCTATGGCTACACCTTC. Translated, it gives CASSLGDRVPYGYTF.